What follows describes a single T cell receptor beta chain. In the source study's methods: Amplification of reference gene primers provided the estimated nucleated cell counts. The data were produced by immunoSEQ multiplex PCR, yet TCRdb's version contains in-frame clones alone and is incomplete. V and J calls and clone size are those listed in that table; D and trimming were worked out from the DNA. The table includes about 270,000 clones, 80% to 95% detected once. This sample was included in a study of blood T cell repertoires in COVID-19. Study-level information: PBMCs, B-cell-depleted T cells, or T cells provided the cDNA or gDNA that made up the material.

Those who participated ranged in age from about 18 to 89 years and resided in about two dozen US areas. Germline-derived CDR1 and CDR2 are LNHDA and SQIVND (reference sequence). The CDR3 spans 14 residues. With 5 bases clipped from V and 3 bases from J, the junction kept 4 bases outside the gene matches. The chain joins TRBV19 to TRBJ2-3, with 8 bases lining up with TRBD1. The sequence derives from a man aged 35-49 years who had been exposed to COVID-19. The sample taken for sequencing was PBMCs or T cells enriched from blood (not recorded which). CDR3 sequence reads: CASSPRTGTDTQYF. The CDR3 DNA sequence: TGTGCCAGTAGTCCCCGGACAGGGACAGATACGCAGTATTTT. The full variable domain, its missing parts supplied by reference TRBV19 and TRBJ2-3, is DGGITQSPKYLFRKEGQNVTLSCEQNLNHDAMYWYRQDPGQGLRLIYYSQIVNDFQKGDIAEGYSVSREKKESFPLTVTSAQKNPTAFYLCASSPRTGTDTQYFGPGTRLTVL.